This TCR beta chain derives from a study of cytomegalovirus exposure and HLA in healthy donors (dated by TCRdb to the late 2010s). Broadly, across the study: An earlier analysis of approximately 640 of the donors reported about 250 Gb of sequence data and 100 million to 140 million unique TCR beta sequences from some 180 million T cells. An early release covering some 640 HLA-typed donors comprised about 300 gigabases of sequencing data and about 90 million unique TCR sequences. The genetic ancestry cluster associated with self-reported Caucasian donors included 65% to 90% of the roughly 410 genotyped donors. The study was designed to test whether signatures of past pathogen exposure could be identified by cataloging public T cell receptors. The study used immunosequencing to profile the T cell repertoires of several hundred subjects and linked those repertoires to cytomegalovirus serostatus. Besides the first cohort of hundreds of subjects, a separate validation cohort made up of 120 different subjects was used. To predict cytomegalovirus infection status, the study brought together high-throughput TCR immunosequencing, statistical association of individual TCRs with disease status, and machine learning. To study patterns of TCR occurrence, a later analysis re-analyzed previously published TCR beta repertoires from 550 to 800 donors and added high-resolution HLA genotyping. Rather than using new phenotypic data, the later analysis identified candidate immune exposures from TCR beta sequences and from how often those sequences occurred across donors. In an earlier analysis of around 540 of the donors, high-throughput TCR beta sequencing was used to judge whether each TCR beta V gene segment behaved as functional or pseudogenic. Donor age, sex, ethnicity and CMV serostatus were collected together with the repertoire data. A later genetic analysis used genome-wide SNP genotypes for about 60% of the 666 donors, treating that subset as a discovery cohort. Every discovery cohort repertoire had been produced on one sequencing platform. HLA typing covered class I and class II loci at four-digit resolution. Typing coverage varied by locus: roughly 629-640 donors for A, B, C, DRB1 and DQB1; roughly 520 for DQA1; over 600 for DPA1; 450 to 480 for DPB1. Four to six DR-DQ haplotypes were handled as single units for association and clustering, since linkage in the cohort was strong. Among 350 to 400 genotyped donors of the cohort, an average of roughly 240,000 unique TCR beta nucleotide sequences were sequenced per donor, roughly a sixth of them non-productive. Study-wide findings and limitations: A further reported finding was that TCR beta sequences accurately predicted the HLA-A and HLA-B alleles for most subjects in the first cohort. A later analysis found that HLA-associated TCR beta chains were more clonally expanded and had lower generation probabilities than equally common non-associated chains. In the study, 150 to 200 TCR beta chains were listed as associated with cytomegalovirus. A later genetic analysis reported fewer N-insertions in productive TCRs among donors in an Asian-associated ancestry cluster than the roughly 650-donor mean. In a later analysis, most CMV-associated TCR beta chains were found to appear HLA-restricted, with HLA associations seemingly driven largely by CMV exposure. Because counts were too low, approximately 18 rarely observed V segments, including chromosome 9 orphons, were excluded from the earlier analysis of several hundred of the donors. Correlated functional status among segregating V segments might reflect linkage disequilibrium, but an unknown experimental factor could not be ruled out. The classifier was reported to diagnose cytomegalovirus status with high specificity and sensitivity in both the original and validation cohorts. Most TCR sequences were seen in very few donors, while some public TCRs were found in many individuals. When HLA alleles, especially DR and DQ, strongly co-occurred, TCR associations were difficult to assign to individual alleles. V-gene and J-gene trimming of TCR beta chains was associated with a missense DCLRE1C variant in a later genetic analysis, and the association was replicated in an independent cohort. CMV serostatus was the only immune exposure information available for the cohort. A cluster of highly shared sequence variants was judged likely to be a technical artifact of the sequencing pipeline. HLA typing was unavailable for some donors at each locus, so association tests used only the typed subset. The authors suggested that the approach could potentially be generalized to other disease states and immunological phenotypes. Specific HLA alleles were associated with some 15,000 TCR beta sequences at a false discovery rate of 0.05 in a later analysis. In an earlier analysis of some 500 of the donors, most TCR beta V segments appeared in productive rearrangements about 87% or about 30% of the time, broadly matching IMGT annotations. Sequencing depth was assumed to be roughly uniform across donors in the presence/absence analyses, though that assumption may not hold. In vitro tests confirmed that a few of the cytomegalovirus-associated TCR beta chains recognize cytomegalovirus antigens. According to a later analysis, TCR association rates differed among HLA loci, with DRB1 alleles showing the most associated TCRs and HLA-C alleles showing the fewest. This cohort had only TCR beta chains sequenced, and the lack of alpha or paired-chain data limited which features could be detected. A later analysis reported that several top co-occurrence clusters appeared linked to parvovirus B19, influenza, CMV and Epstein-Barr virus.

Concerning this clone itself: Its antigen is still unknown. Base quality data are lacking; no much larger clone is found one base away.

The cohort comprised fewer than 750 healthy bone marrow donors. Cohort members were all nominally healthy when sampled, although unrecorded immune exposures were likely present. The donor tested CMV seronegative and was one of the 352 seronegative cohort members. Each donor provided a peripheral blood sample, and peripheral blood mononuclear cells were used for TCR beta sequencing. Genomic DNA was extracted from the blood cell samples with the Qiagen DNeasy Blood Extraction Kit. Library preparation used the immunoSEQ multiplex PCR assay. The multiplex PCR relied on a mix of 60 forward primers for TCR Vbeta segments and 13 reverse primers for TCR Jbeta segments. Amplification of the CDR3 region of rearranged TCR beta genes was performed with a multiplex PCR assay on genomic DNA. The Illumina HiSeq System was used to sequence the amplified TCR beta libraries as 87-base-pair reads. The authors' pipeline ran thus. A later analysis counted 75 million to 100 million unique TCR beta chains across the roughly 700 repertoires, and 9.5 million to 11 million of these chains were shared by at least two donors. A nearest-neighbor algorithm error-corrected the raw reads and collapsed the reads into unique sequences, merging closely related sequences to remove PCR and sequencing errors. To assign V, D and J gene segments, CDR3 sequences were aligned to IMGT reference sequences. Each retained sequence needed at least a six-nucleotide match to both a V gene segment and a J gene segment. Rearrangements were called productive when the CDR3 lacked stop codons and stayed in frame with V and J; all others were non-productive. Following IMGT convention, CDR3 was defined as the stretch from the second conserved V-encoded cysteine up to the conserved J-encoded phenylalanine. The earlier analysis of 587 of the donors excluded sequences that lacked an unambiguous match to a single V gene segment. In an earlier analysis of around 600 of the donors, V segments were called functional above 56.7% productive rearrangements and were called segregating when the between-donor standard deviation exceeded 5%. A statistical classification framework was built to diagnose cytomegalovirus status from the catalog of TCR beta chain sequences. In a later analysis, V and J genes were assigned by comparing TCR nucleotide sequences against IMGT/GENE-DB human TR gene sequences. Using the TCRdist pipeline, a later analysis assigned CDR3 sequences along with most-parsimonious VDJ recombination scenarios. In a later analysis, each TCR beta chain was defined by its CDR3 amino acid sequence together with its V-gene family, and reads without a unique V-gene family were excluded. In a later analysis, nearly 600 highly shared, low-generation-probability nucleotide sequences were removed to address suspected cross-contamination and a sequencing artifact. In a later analysis, a clonal expansion index for each public chain was calculated from normalized within-repertoire ranks of inferred template counts. A later analysis computed generation probabilities with a VDJ recombination model fitted to out-of-frame rearrangements, and checked the results against IGoR. In a later analysis, hypergeometric tests were used to score TCR-TCR, TCR-HLA and TCR-CMV co-occurrence, with a repertoire-size bias correction applied to TCR pairs. A later analysis estimated false discovery rates by permuting HLA or CMV assignments 20 times. In a later analysis, co-occurring TCRs were grouped with DBSCAN, and TCRdist sequence similarity was added when clustering was performed within HLA-allele-positive subsets. Repertoires with fewer than 30,000 or more than 120,000 public chains, plus five repertoires with anomalous nucleotide sharing, were excluded from co-occurrence clustering. TCRdb took this table from immuneACCESS and kept in-frame rearrangements with V and J called. Such tables lack part of the clones; where checked against another copy, unresolved V genes explain under half of the gap, and the rest is unexplained. V and J calls and clone size are those listed in that table; D and trimming were worked out from the DNA. A total of around 67,000 clones appear in this sample, around 64% of them only once. Around 2.7% of the sample lies in the top ten.

Sequencing input: PBMCs. This clonotype was obtained from a woman aged 45-59 years in good health and CMV-seronegative.

The DNA sequence is as follows: TGTGCTAGTGGTTCGGGACAGCCCTATGGCTACACCTTC. Its translation reads: CASGSGQPYGYTF. Rearrangement joined TRBV12-5 to TRBJ1-2; a stretch of 7 junction bases matches TRBD1. Its CDR3 holds 13 amino acids, cysteine through phenylalanine. Of all the DNA, just the CDR3 is kept, 39 bases in frame from base 1. V ends up 4 bases short and J 4 bases short, with an unmatched junction base count of 3. CDR1 and CDR2, looked up from the germline V gene, are LGHNT and FRNRAP.